The 26 T cell receptor beta chains reported below all come from one sample, sequenced in a study of T-cell memory formation after mild COVID-19. A single record per CDR3 protein comes from TCRdb applying MiXCR to the 5' RACE reads. The sample consists of almost 550,000 distinct CDR3 sequences, roughly 22% of them appearing once. Input material: PBMCs or a T cell subset sorted from them (not recorded which). These receptors came from an adult woman who had mild COVID-19 (a few samples of this study predate the infection). Cell type and time point are not known.

J is TRBJ2-3 and V is TRBV19; D might be TRBD1 (6 bases). The germline V gene encodes CDR1 LNHDA and CDR2 SQIVND (reference sequence). CDR3 length: 15 residues. Trimming took off 4 bases at V and 1 base at J, with 12 bases between the two ends. CDR3 in DNA: TGTGCCAGTAGTAACCCGGGACACCGCACAGATACGCAGTATTTT. It specifies CASSNPGHRTDTQYF.

The rearrangement joins TRBV28 to TRBJ2-5, with 7 bases that match TRBD1. Germline values: CDR1 MDHEN, CDR2 SYDVKM. The ends lost 4 bases at V and 5 bases at J; junction bases unmatched: 10. The CDR3 sequence is 15 residues long. The CDR3 DNA is TGTGCCAGCAGTTCCCAACAGGGGCGCCGCGAGACCCAGTACTTC. Residues: CASSSQQGRRETQYF. The full variable domain, in which reference TRBV28 and TRBJ2-5 provide the parts outside the CDR3, is DVKVTQSSRYLVKRTGEKVFLECVQDMDHENMFWYRQDPGLGLRLIYFSYDVKMKEKGDIPEGYSVSREKKERFSLILESASTNQTSMYLCASSSQQGRRETQYFGPGTRLLVL.

V gene TRBV6-5 combines with J gene TRBJ2-7; D possibly matches TRBD1 or TRBD2 (6 bases each). Germline-derived CDR1 and CDR2 are MNHEY and SVGAGI. This CDR3 is 14 amino acids long. Trimming cost V 5 bases and J 3 bases, with 14 bases left between them. The CDR3: CASSATGTGYEQYF. For the CDR3, the DNA is TGTGCCAGCAGTGCCACAGGGACTGGCTACGAGCAGTACTTC.

This clonotype came up a few times. This chain joins TRBV4-3 and TRBJ2-7, with 12 bases fitting TRBD2. After removal of 4 bases from V and 7 bases from J, the junction contained 5 bases not matched to a gene. Germline V gives CDR1 LGHNA, CDR2 YSLEER. CDR3 length: 14 residues. The CDR3 region is CASSPGLAGREQYF. CDR3 nucleotide sequence: TGCGCCAGCAGCCCAGGACTAGCGGGAAGGGAGCAGTACTTC.

The chain is built from TRBV6-2 or TRBV6-3 and TRBJ2-1; TRBD2 agrees at 7 bases. Germline CDR1 MNHEY, CDR2 SVGEGT. The length of the CDR3 is 14 residues. J was trimmed by 6 bases and V by 9 bases; bases with no gene match: 11. CDR3: CASRLPGEGNEQFF. The CDR3, as DNA: TGTGCCAGTCGATTACCCGGGGAGGGCAATGAGCAGTTCTTC.

This clonotype appeared a few times. V gene TRBV9 combines with J gene TRBJ2-7; 8 bases are a match to TRBD2. The V segment lost 3 bases and the J segment 0 bases; nucleotides outside the gene matches: 8. Germline V CDR1 and CDR2: SGDLS, YYNGEE. The CDR3 has 16 amino acids. CDR3 nucleotide sequence: TGTGCCAGCAGCGCCTCGTCTAGCGGGCGCTCCTACGAGCAGTACTTC. Protein sequence: CASSASSSGRSYEQYF.

This clonotype was recorded a few times. The rearrangement links TRBV12-3 or TRBV12-4 to TRBJ2-7; no firm D call. Trimming removed 1 base from V and 2 bases from J, with 6 bases in between. This CDR3 region has 13 residues. CDR3 DNA: TGTGCCAGCAGTTTAGGGTTCGCCTACGAGCAGTACTTC. Translated, it gives CASSLGFAYEQYF.

This clonotype was counted between two and nine times. This chain links TRBV6-5 with TRBJ2-5, with 9 bases aligning to TRBD1. The CDR3 has 15 residues. The junction had 10 bases not matched to a gene; V was cut back by 6 bases and J by 5 bases. CDR1 MNHEY and CDR2 SVGAGI come from the germline V gene. Here the CDR3 DNA reads TGTGCCAGCAGCAGAAACAGGGGGCGTAAGGAGACCCAGTACTTC. Translation: CASSRNRGRKETQYF.

V is TRBV2 and J is TRBJ2-7, with D unresolved. Germline CDR1 SNHLY, CDR2 FYNNEI. The V and J ends lost 6 bases and 5 bases respectively, with 5 bases between them. The CDR3 is made up of 10 amino acids. CDR3 DNA sequence: TGTGCCAGCAGAGGGCACGAGCAGTACTTC. It is translated as CASRGHEQYF.

This clonotype occurred a few times. CDR3 loop: CASRTGTSRGDTQYF. CDR3 DNA sequence: TGTGCCAGCAGGACGGGGACTAGCAGGGGAGATACGCAGTATTTT. The chain links TRBV2 to TRBJ2-3, with TRBD2 identical over 9 bases. CDR3 length equals 15 residues. The junction had 9 bases not matched to a gene; V was cut back by 6 bases and J by 5 bases. CDR1 SNHLY and CDR2 FYNNEI come from the germline V gene.

This clonotype was observed a handful of times. The chain carries TRBV15 and TRBJ2-4; 8 nucleotides line up with TRBD2. Germline V gene data show CDR1 as LNHNV and CDR2 as YYDKDF (reference sequence). This CDR3 contains 16 residues. V shed 0 bases, J shed 3 bases, and the junction held 4 bases outside the gene matches. The CDR3 nucleotides are TGTGCCACCAGCAGAGACAGTAGCGGGGACAAAAACATTCAGTACTTC. As protein: CATSRDSSGDKNIQYF. The variable domain in full, completed from reference TRBV15 and TRBJ2-4, reads DAMVIQNPRYQVTQFGKPVTLSCSQTLNHNVMYWYQQKSSQAPKLLFHYYDKDFNNEADTPDNFQSRRPNTSFCFLDIRSPGLGDTAMYLCATSRDSSGDKNIQYFGAGTRLSVL.

This clonotype was counted only a few times. CDR3 sequence (DNA): TGCGCCAGCAGCGGGTCAGACGCTAACTATGGCTACACCTTC. Encoded protein: CASSGSDANYGYTF. This rearrangement joins TRBV5-1 to TRBJ1-2, with no clear D. V was clipped by 4 bases and J by 0 bases, with 10 bases between them. The CDR3 runs 14 residues. The germline V gene encodes CDR1 SGHRS and CDR2 YFSETQ.

This clonotype was picked up a small number of times. This sequence joins TRBV29-1 and TRBJ2-1, with D possibly being TRBD1 (5 bases). V was cut by 1 base and J by 2 bases, with 12 bases left in between. Germline CDR1 reads SQVTM; CDR2 reads ANQGSEA. The CDR3 consists of 15 residues. DNA of the CDR3: TGCAGCGTTGAAGCTGTAGGGGTGGCCTACAATGAGCAGTTCTTC. Amino acid sequence: CSVEAVGVAYNEQFF.

This clonotype was found once. This rearrangement joins TRBV7-9 to TRBJ2-2; TRBD1 matches at 9 bases. V shed 5 bases, J shed 0 bases, and the junction held 4 bases outside the gene matches. The CDR3 totals 16 residues. The germline V gene has CDR1 SEHNR and CDR2 FQNEAQ (reference sequence). The CDR3 reads CASSPRQGANTGELFF. CDR3 bases: TGTGCCAGCAGCCCTCGACAGGGGGCGAACACCGGGGAGCTGTTTTTT.

The rearrangement links TRBV30 to TRBJ1-1; no firm D call. Germline CDR1 is GTSNPN and CDR2 is SVGIG (reference sequence). Trimming removed 2 bases at V and 4 bases at J, with 8 bases between. The CDR3 consists of 12 residues. The CDR3 DNA follows: TGTGCCTGGAGTTTGGATGTCACTGAAGCTTTCTTT. It translates to CAWSLDVTEAFF.

The table lists this clonotype with a few counts. The gene calls are TRBV12-3 or TRBV12-4 and TRBJ2-5; tentatively, D is TRBD2 (7 bases). The V and J ends lost 7 bases and 7 bases respectively, with 22 bases between them. The CDR3 sequence is 15 residues long. CDR3 DNA sequence: TGTGCCAGCACCTTGGGAGGGGGGCCCCCAGGGACCCAGTACTTC. Its translation is CASTLGGGPPGTQYF.

A few counts support this clonotype. The chain recombines TRBV12-3 or TRBV12-4 with TRBJ1-5; tentative D call: TRBD1 (5 bases). The germline V and J ends were trimmed by 4 bases and 5 bases, with 9 bases remaining between them. There are 13 residues in the CDR3. CDR3 amino acids: CASSWGGDQPQHF. The CDR3 coding sequence is TGTGCCAGCAGTTGGGGCGGAGATCAGCCCCAGCATTTT.

The V call is TRBV11-2, the J call TRBJ2-1; 11 bases map to TRBD2. This CDR3 has 15 residues. Germline trimming cut 4 bases from V and 10 bases from J; bases unmatched to any gene: 9. The V gene's germline CDR1 is SGHAT and CDR2 FQNNGV. The CDR3 DNA sequence: TGTGCCAGCAGCTCCTATAGCGGGGGGGCCTGGGAGCAGTTCTTC. Its protein product is CASSSYSGGAWEQFF.

This sequence joins TRBV30 and TRBJ2-7, with D possibly being TRBD2 (5 bases). From germline, CDR1 is GTSNPN and CDR2 SVGIG (reference sequence). The CDR3 extends over 12 amino acids. The ends were cut back, 2 bases at V and 6 bases at J, with 11 bases in the middle. This CDR3 reads CAWSTLVGEQYF. CDR3 sequence (DNA): TGTGCCTGGAGTACACTAGTCGGCGAGCAGTACTTC.

In this sample, this clonotype turned up a few times. The rearrangement joins TRBV12-3 or TRBV12-4 to TRBJ1-1; 9 nucleotides match TRBD1. The trim removed 4 bases at V and 6 bases at J, leaving 9 bases unmatched. This CDR3 comprises 15 residues. The CDR3 bases are TGTGCCAGCAGTTCGAACAGGGGGCTAAGCGCTGAAGCTTTCTTT. It codes for CASSSNRGLSAEAFF.

The rearrangement links TRBV12-3 or TRBV12-4 to TRBJ2-7; a weak D match, TRBD2 (6 bases). V lost 10 bases and J 2 bases, leaving 18 bases between the germline ends. The CDR3 runs to 14 residues. In DNA form, the CDR3 reads TGTGCCACGACCCCCGGCGGGGCAACCTACGAGCAGTACTTC. It encodes CATTPGGATYEQYF.

The chain combines TRBV7-9 with TRBJ1-6; D call uncertain. This CDR3 is 15 amino acids long. Germline V gives CDR1 SEHNR, CDR2 FQNEAQ (reference sequence). V gave up 4 bases and J gave up 8 bases, with 15 bases separating them. The CDR3 bases are TGTGCCAGCAGCTCAAGCTCCAGTGGGGATTCACCCCTCCACTTT. Translated, it gives CASSSSSSGDSPLHF.

V and J are TRBV6-2 or TRBV6-3 and TRBJ1-1; TRBD1 might be the D (5 bases). The CDR3 is 16 residues long. V lost 2 bases to trimming and J lost 0 bases, with 13 bases between them. Germline V gene data show CDR1 as MNHEY and CDR2 as SVGEGT. The CDR3 protein is CASSYEGVPLNTEAFF. The DNA of the CDR3 is TGTGCCAGCAGTTACGAAGGGGTCCCTTTGAACACTGAAGCTTTCTTT.

This clonotype was detected only a few times. The chain couples TRBV6-4 to TRBJ2-1; 13 bases match TRBD2. The V gene end was trimmed by 6 bases and the J gene end by 9 bases; junction bases not matched to a gene: 8. This CDR3 region has 15 residues. Germline CDR1 and CDR2: MRHNA and SNTAGT. The DNA of the CDR3 is TGTGCCAGCAGCGCCCGGACTAGCGGGAGCGGTGAGCAGTTCTTC. Its protein product is CASSARTSGSGEQFF.

The chain combines TRBV24-1 with TRBJ2-1, with 8 bases aligning to TRBD1. Per the germline V gene, CDR1 is KGHDR and CDR2 is SFDVKD. The CDR3 has 16 amino acids. V lost 0 bases to trimming and J lost 5 bases; unmatched junction nucleotides: 5. This CDR3 reads CATSDLGQGSHNEQFF. CDR3 DNA sequence: TGTGCCACCAGTGATTTGGGACAGGGTTCCCACAATGAGCAGTTCTTC.

The chain has TRBV4-1 and TRBJ1-4; TRBD1 might be the D (5 bases). The CDR3 length is 17 residues. The germline V gene has CDR1 MGHRA and CDR2 YSYEKL. V lost 0 bases, J lost 4 bases, and 15 bases lay in between. The CDR3 DNA is TGCGCCAGCAGCCAAGATCCGGGAGGGGCCGTTAATGAAAAACTGTTTTTT. Encoded protein: CASSQDPGGAVNEKLFF.